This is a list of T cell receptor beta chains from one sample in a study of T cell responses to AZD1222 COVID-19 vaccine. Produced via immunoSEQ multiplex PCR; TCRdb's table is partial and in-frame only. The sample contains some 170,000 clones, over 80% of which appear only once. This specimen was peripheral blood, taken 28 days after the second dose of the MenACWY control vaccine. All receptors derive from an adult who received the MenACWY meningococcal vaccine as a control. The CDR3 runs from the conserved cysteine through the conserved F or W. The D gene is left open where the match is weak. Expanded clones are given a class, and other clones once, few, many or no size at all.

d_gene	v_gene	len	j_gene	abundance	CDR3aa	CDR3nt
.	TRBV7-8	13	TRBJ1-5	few	CASSTSGGQPQHF	TGTGCCAGCAGCACGTCCGGGGGGCAGCCCCAGCATTTT
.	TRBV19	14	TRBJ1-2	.	CASSTGTLNYGYTF	TGTGCCAGTAGTACTGGGACACTGAACTATGGCTACACCTTC
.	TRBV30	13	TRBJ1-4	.	CAWSVQVREKLFF	TGTGCCTGGAGTGTACAAGTACGCGAAAAACTGTTTTTT
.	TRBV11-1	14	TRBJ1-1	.	CASSPTISGTEAFF	TGTGCCAGCAGCCCCACAATCAGCGGCACTGAAGCTTTCTTT
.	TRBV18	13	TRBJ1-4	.	CASSPGQNEKLFF	TGTGCCAGCTCACCTGGCCAGAATGAAAAACTGTTTTTT
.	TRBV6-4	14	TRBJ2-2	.	CASSVAANTGELFF	TGTGCCAGCAGTGTCGCGGCAAACACCGGGGAGCTGTTTTTT
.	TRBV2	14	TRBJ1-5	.	CASTRENGNQPQHF	TGTGCCAGCACCCGGGAGAATGGCAATCAGCCCCAGCATTTT
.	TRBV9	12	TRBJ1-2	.	CASSTTGRGYTF	TGTGCCAGCAGCACGACAGGCAGAGGCTACACCTTC
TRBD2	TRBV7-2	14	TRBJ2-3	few	CASSWGLAGDTQYF	TGTGCCAGCAGCTGGGGACTAGCGGGAGATACGCAGTATTTT
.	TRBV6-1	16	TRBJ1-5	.	CASSANPGGPNQPQHF	TGTGCCAGCAGTGCTAATCCCGGGGGGCCCAATCAGCCCCAGCATTTT
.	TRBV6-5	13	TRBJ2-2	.	CASGGANTGELFF	TGTGCCTCCGGGGGTGCTAACACCGGGGAGCTGTTTTTT
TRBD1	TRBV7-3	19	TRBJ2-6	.	CASSTWTGVSVSGANVLTF	TGTGCCAGCAGCACGTGGACAGGCGTATCCGTCTCTGGGGCCAACGTCCTGACTTTC
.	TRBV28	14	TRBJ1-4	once	CASSKSDRREKLFF	TGTGCCAGCAGTAAATCCGACAGGAGAGAAAAACTGTTTTTT
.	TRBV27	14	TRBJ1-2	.	CASSLLTAPYGYTF	TGTGCCAGCAGTTTACTGACAGCTCCTTATGGCTACACCTTC
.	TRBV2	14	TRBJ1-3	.	CASSDSFSGNTIYF	TGTGCCAGCAGTGACAGTTTCTCTGGAAACACCATATATTTT
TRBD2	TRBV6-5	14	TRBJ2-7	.	CASRPGTSAYEQYF	TGTGCCAGCAGACCCGGGACTAGCGCCTACGAGCAGTACTTC
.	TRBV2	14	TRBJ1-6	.	CASSEVQDNSPLHF	TGTGCCAGCAGTGAAGTACAGGATAATTCACCCCTCCACTTT
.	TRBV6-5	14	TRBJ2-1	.	CASSYSGSGNEQFF	TGTGCCAGCAGTTACTCAGGGTCCGGAAATGAGCAGTTCTTC
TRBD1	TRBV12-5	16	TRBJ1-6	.	CASGPTGPKFDSPLHF	TGTGCTAGTGGACCGACAGGGCCCAAGTTTGATTCACCCCTCCACTTT
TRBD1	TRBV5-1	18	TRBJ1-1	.	CASSLGGQGYDMNTEAFF	TGCGCCAGCAGCTTGGGGGGACAGGGTTACGATATGAACACTGAAGCTTTCTTT
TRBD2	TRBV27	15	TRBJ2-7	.	CASSLLAGGTYEQYF	TGTGCCAGCAGTTTATTAGCGGGGGGCACCTACGAGCAGTACTTC
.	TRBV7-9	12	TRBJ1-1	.	CASSRGGTEAFF	TGTGCCAGCTCCAGAGGGGGTACTGAAGCTTTCTTT
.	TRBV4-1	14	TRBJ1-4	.	CASRTSALQGKLFF	TGCGCCAGCCGAACAAGTGCCCTCCAGGGAAAACTGTTTTTT
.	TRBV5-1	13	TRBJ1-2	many	CASSFGRGNGYTF	TGCGCCAGCAGCTTCGGCAGGGGCAACGGCTACACCTTC
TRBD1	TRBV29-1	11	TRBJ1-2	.	CSVDRVYGYTF	TGCAGCGTGGACAGGGTCTATGGCTACACCTTC
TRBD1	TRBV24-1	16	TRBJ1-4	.	CATSDPRQGGNEKLFF	TGTGCCACCAGTGATCCGAGACAGGGAGGCAATGAAAAACTGTTTTTT
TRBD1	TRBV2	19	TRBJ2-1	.	CASRVRGRWGDTSYNEQFF	TGTGCCAGCAGAGTAAGGGGGCGCTGGGGTGACACCTCCTACAATGAGCAGTTCTTC
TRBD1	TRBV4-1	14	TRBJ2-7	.	CASSPPGQGYEQYF	TGCGCCAGCAGCCCACCGGGACAGGGCTACGAGCAGTACTTC
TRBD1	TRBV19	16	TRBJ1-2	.	CASSGSGTATNYGYTF	TGTGCCAGTAGTGGGTCCGGGACAGCTACTAACTATGGCTACACCTTC